This is a list of T cell receptor beta chains from one sample in a study of CD8 T cells in ankylosing spondylitis. TCRdb re-called the 5' RACE reads through MiXCR, storing one row per CDR3 protein. This table holds 130,000 or so distinct CDR3 sequences, more than 15% found once. The source material was blood, either unsorted or a sorted T cell fraction (not recorded which). The receptors stem from a male donor with ankylosing spondylitis. Both conserved end residues are part of each CDR3. The D gene is left open where the match is weak. A row's size may be missing; if present it is once, few, many or a size class.

J gene | clone size | D gene | V gene | CDR3 protein | CDR3 DNA
TRBJ2-1 | - | TRBD1 | TRBV7-9 | CASSSTGERGNEQFF | TGTGCCAGCAGCTCGACAGGGGAACGGGGGAATGAGCAGTTCTTC
TRBJ2-3 | - | - | TRBV7-9 | CASSPFGGSTDTQYF | TGTGCCAGCAGCCCGTTTGGGGGGAGCACAGATACGCAGTATTTT
TRBJ2-1 | few | - | TRBV4-2 | CASSQEASLHEQFF | TGTGCCAGCAGCCAAGAAGCTAGTTTGCATGAGCAGTTCTTC
TRBJ2-7 | - | - | TRBV13 | CASSQGQGIHEQYF | TGTGCCAGCAGCCAGGGCCAGGGCATCCACGAGCAGTACTTC
TRBJ1-5 | - | TRBD1 | TRBV2 | CASSERDRLGNQPQHF | TGTGCCAGCAGTGAAAGGGACAGGCTAGGCAATCAGCCCCAGCATTTT
TRBJ2-3 | few | TRBD1 | TRBV15 | CATGTGTGTDTQYF | TGTGCCACGGGGACAGGGACGGGCACAGATACGCAGTATTTT
TRBJ2-7 | few | - | TRBV4-1 | CASSHLLLARYEQYF | TGCGCCAGCAGTCACTTATTACTAGCTCGATACGAGCAGTACTTC
TRBJ2-1 | few | - | TRBV28 | CASSLYIVRGARDYRYEQFF | TGTGCCAGCAGTTTATACATAGTCCGGGGGGCCCGGGACTACCGATATGAGCAGTTCTTC
TRBJ2-1 | few | - | TRBV7-9 | CASSSKLVHEQFF | TGTGCCAGCAGCTCGAAACTAGTCCATGAGCAGTTCTTC
TRBJ2-5 | few | TRBD2 | TRBV4-2 | CASSQEGGLATETQYF | TGTGCCAGCAGCCAAGAGGGGGGACTAGCGACAGAGACCCAGTACTTC
TRBJ2-7 | - | TRBD1 | TRBV12-5 | CASGSTSQGARYEQYF | TGTGCTAGTGGTTCCACTTCGCAGGGGGCGCGCTACGAGCAGTACTTC
TRBJ2-2 | many | - | TRBV27 | CASSLVGTGELFF | TGTGCCAGCAGCTTAGTGGGGACCGGGGAGCTGTTTTTT
TRBJ2-5 | few | TRBD2 | TRBV5-1 | CASSFGEWLAGDLYQETQYF | TGCGCCAGCAGCTTCGGGGAATGGCTAGCGGGAGACCTCTACCAAGAGACCCAGTACTTC
TRBJ1-1 | - | - | TRBV24-1 | CATSGGNTEAFF | TGTGCCACCAGTGGAGGGAACACTGAAGCTTTCTTT
TRBJ1-1 | - | TRBD1 | TRBV4-1 | CASSHSRQGPNTEAFF | TGCGCCAGCAGCCACAGCAGACAGGGCCCGAACACTGAAGCTTTCTTT
TRBJ2-1 | few | - | TRBV20-1 | CSARGQERRFYEQFF | TGCAGTGCTAGAGGGCAGGAACGCAGGTTCTATGAGCAGTTCTTC
TRBJ2-1 | - | TRBD1 | TRBV9 | CASSVVGQGKNEQFF | TGTGCCAGCAGCGTAGTGGGACAGGGGAAGAATGAGCAGTTCTTC
TRBJ2-7 | - | - | TRBV5-6 | CASSFGTLYEQYF | TGTGCCAGCAGCTTCGGGACACTCTACGAGCAGTACTTC
TRBJ2-5 | few | - | TRBV4-2 | CASSPGGAGKTDQETQYF | TGTGCCAGCAGCCCAGGGGGGGCGGGAAAGACAGACCAAGAGACCCAGTACTTC
TRBJ2-1 | few | - | TRBV6-2/TRBV6-3 | CASAVLDSYNEQFF | TGTGCCAGCGCGGTTCTAGATTCCTACAATGAGCAGTTCTTC
TRBJ2-4 | many | - | TRBV9 | CASSGTGNIQYF | TGTGCCAGCAGTGGGACGGGAAACATTCAGTACTTC
TRBJ2-7 | - | TRBD2 | TRBV29-1 | CSVVTGTSGRLPYEQYF | TGCAGCGTTGTCACCGGGACTAGCGGGAGGTTGCCCTACGAGCAGTACTTC
TRBJ2-1 | few | TRBD2 | TRBV27 | CASIGGRDYNEQFF | TGTGCCAGCATCGGCGGGAGGGATTACAATGAGCAGTTCTTC
TRBJ2-5 | few | TRBD1 | TRBV20-1 | CSARDLGRGRETQYF | TGCAGTGCTAGAGATCTGGGCAGGGGGCGGGAGACCCAGTACTTC
TRBJ1-5 | - | TRBD1 | TRBV6-4 | CASSAGQGCPQHF | TGTGCCAGCAGTGCGGGACAGGGGTGCCCCCAGCATTTT
TRBJ1-6 | - | - | TRBV5-6 | CASSSGTSTLNSPLHF | TGTGCCAGCAGCTCCGGGACCTCGACCCTTAATTCACCCCTCCACTTT
TRBJ2-5 | - | - | TRBV7-2 | CASSLVSLARETQYF | TGTGCCAGCAGCTTAGTCTCGCTAGCAAGAGAGACCCAGTACTTC
TRBJ1-1 | - | - | TRBV18 | CASSPPQGGWNTEAFF | TGTGCCAGCTCACCTCCCCAGGGAGGTTGGAACACTGAAGCTTTCTTT
TRBJ1-4 | - | - | TRBV4-3 | CASSQLMSTTLEKLFF | TGCGCCAGCAGCCAATTGATGTCTACCACTCTCGAAAAACTGTTTTTT
TRBJ2-3 | few | TRBD2 | TRBV20-1 | CSATGLAGHLGNTDTQYF | TGCAGTGCAACGGGACTAGCGGGCCACTTGGGTAACACAGATACGCAGTATTTT
TRBJ2-3 | few | - | TRBV28 | CASSLYLADTQYF | TGTGCCAGCAGTTTATACCTCGCAGATACGCAGTATTTT
TRBJ1-1 | few | - | TRBV7-9 | CASRKPSGMDTEAFF | TGTGCCAGCAGAAAACCATCCGGGATGGACACTGAAGCTTTCTTT
TRBJ2-1 | - | - | TRBV7-8 | CASRTGASYNEQFF | TGTGCCAGCAGAACGGGGGCCTCCTACAATGAGCAGTTCTTC
TRBJ2-1 | - | - | TRBV15 | CATSRGFGSSYNEQFF | TGTGCCACCAGCAGAGGGTTCGGCAGCTCCTACAATGAGCAGTTCTTC
TRBJ2-1 | - | - | TRBV29-1 | CSVVVTYNEQFF | TGCAGCGTTGTAGTGACCTACAATGAGCAGTTCTTC
TRBJ2-3 | few | - | TRBV4-3 | CASSQERLDSDTQYF | TGCGCCAGCAGCCAAGAACGGCTAGACTCAGATACGCAGTATTTT
TRBJ2-1 | - | - | TRBV29-1 | CSVRYGPGAGNEQFF | TGCAGCGTCCGATATGGGCCAGGGGCTGGCAATGAGCAGTTCTTC
TRBJ1-4 | - | - | TRBV10-3 | CAISSDSASPFGEKLFF | TGTGCCATCAGTTCGGACAGTGCCTCGCCATTTGGTGAAAAGCTGTTTTTT
TRBJ2-1 | few | TRBD2 | TRBV27 | CASSPLAGGTSSYNEQFF | TGTGCCAGCAGCCCACTAGCGGGAGGGACGAGCTCCTACAATGAGCAGTTCTTC
TRBJ2-7 | many | - | TRBV7-9 | CASSRGTAGYEQYF | TGTGCCAGCAGCCGCGGGACAGCTGGATACGAGCAGTACTTC
TRBJ2-7 | - | TRBD2 | TRBV3-1 | CASSQALIGTRNSEQYF | TGTGCCAGCAGCCAAGCCTTAATCGGGACTAGGAACAGCGAGCAGTACTTC
TRBJ2-5 | - | - | TRBV20-1 | CSASKGKPQESLETQYF | TGCAGTGCTAGTAAGGGCAAGCCCCAGGAGTCGCTTGAGACCCAGTACTTC
TRBJ2-7 | once | - | TRBV7-3 | CASSTTGGSYEQYF | TGTGCCAGCAGCACCACTGGGGGATCCTACGAGCAGTACTTC
TRBJ2-1 | few | - | TRBV20-1 | CSAQSRDRYNEQFF | TGCAGTGCCCAGTCCCGGGACCGTTACAATGAGCAGTTCTTC
TRBJ2-7 | few | - | TRBV9 | CASSADPHEQYF | TGTGCCAGCAGCGCCGATCCTCACGAGCAGTACTTC
TRBJ1-1 | few | TRBD1 | TRBV9 | CASSTRDSNLNTEAFF | TGTGCCAGCAGCACCCGGGACAGCAATTTGAACACTGAAGCTTTCTTT
TRBJ2-1 | - | - | TRBV5-6 | CASSLSLWDEQFF | TGTGCCAGCAGCTTATCGCTTTGGGATGAGCAGTTCTTC
TRBJ2-7 | few | - | TRBV4-2 | CASSQDRSTAGLNYEQYF | TGTGCCAGCAGCCAAGATAGAAGTACCGCTGGCCTCAACTACGAGCAGTACTTC
TRBJ2-7 | - | - | TRBV7-2 | CASSLWDTGSSYEQYF | TGTGCCAGCAGCTTATGGGACACAGGGAGCTCCTACGAGCAGTACTTC